Below are 2 T cell receptor beta chains sequenced from a single sample in a study of blood T cell repertoires in COVID-19. The repertoire was sequenced with immunoSEQ multiplex PCR; TCRdb's copy has only in-frame clones and lacks some. The sample consists of some 100,000 clones, 70% to 90% of them appearing once. The sample was PBMCs or T cells enriched from blood (not recorded which). The receptors shown here come from a woman aged 50 to 65 who had recovered from COVID-19.

CDR3 residues: CASSPREGGNQPQHF. Here the CDR3 DNA reads TGTGCCAGCAGCCCCAGGGAGGGTGGCAATCAGCCCCAGCATTTT. The rearrangement uses TRBV7-8 and TRBJ1-5; D perhaps matches TRBD1 (5 bases). Deletions cut 5 bases from V and 2 bases from J, with 13 bases between. The V gene's germline CDR1 is SGHVS and CDR2 FQNEAQ. This CDR3 is 15 amino acids long.

The V gene is TRBV27, the J gene TRBJ2-1, with D possibly being TRBD1 (6 bases). Germline V lookup: CDR1 MNHEY, CDR2 SMNVEV (reference sequence). Deletions cut 2 bases from V and 3 bases from J, with 11 bases between. The CDR3 covers 15 residues. The CDR3 sequence: CASSLGTQIYNEQFF. CDR3 bases: TGTGCCAGCAGTTTAGGGACACAGATCTACAATGAGCAGTTCTTC.